These T cell receptor beta chains were read from a single sample in a study of identical twins. TCRdb redid the calling of the 5' RACE reads with MiXCR, one entry per CDR3 protein. Of about 490,000 distinct CDR3 sequences listed, nearly 15% are singletons. These data are also associated with another study on yellow fever vaccine responses in identical twins.

The material sequenced was CD4+ T cells sorted from blood. The source of these receptors is a woman aged 18 to 35 in good health. The CDR3 runs from the conserved cysteine through the conserved F or W. Fields, in order: V gene, J gene, D gene, clone size, CDR3 DNA, CDR3 protein. A D gene is named only where the DNA matches it firmly. For some rows the clone size is stated as once, few or many, or as a class when expanded; others skip it.

>TRBV6-5|TRBJ2-3|TRBD1|.
TGTGCCAGCAGTTGGGGAAACAGGGGGCGAAGCACAGATACGCAGTATTTT
CASSWGNRGRSTDTQYF
>TRBV12-3/TRBV12-4|TRBJ1-3|TRBD1|.
TGTGCCAGCAGTTCACAGGGGAGAGGAAACACCATATATTTT
CASSSQGRGNTIYF
>TRBV6-6|TRBJ2-1|.|.
TGTGCCAGCAAGGCTAGCGAAAACAATGAGCAGTTCTTC
CASKASENNEQFF
>TRBV6-2/TRBV6-3|TRBJ2-5|.|.
TGTGCCAGCAGGATAGCGAGCATGGAGACCCAGTACTTC
CASRIASMETQYF
>TRBV4-1|TRBJ1-6|.|.
TGCGCCAGCAGCCAAGCTACCCAACGCCTCTCCTATAATTCACCCCTCCACTTT
CASSQATQRLSYNSPLHF
>TRBV20-1|TRBJ2-3|TRBD1|.
TGCAGTGCTAATCCGGGACAGGGAACAGATACGCAGTATTTT
CSANPGQGTDTQYF
>TRBV7-9|TRBJ2-4|.|.
TGTGCCAGCAGCAGAGGACCGAAAGACATTCAGTACTTC
CASSRGPKDIQYF
>TRBV10-3|TRBJ2-7|TRBD1|.
TGTGCCATCAGTGAGTCAACAGGGGGTATATACGAGCAGTACTTC
CAISESTGGIYEQYF
>TRBV4-1|TRBJ2-4|.|.
TGCGCCAGCAGCCAGGCCAAAAACATTCAGTACTTC
CASSQAKNIQYF
>TRBV7-8|TRBJ1-5|.|few
TGTGCCAGCAGCCCCGGAGGGCGCGATAGCAATCAGCCCCAGCATTTT
CASSPGGRDSNQPQHF
>TRBV3-1|TRBJ2-5|TRBD1|.
TGTGCCAGCAGCCGCCTAGGTGGACAGGGGGGAGAGACCCAGTACTTC
CASSRLGGQGGETQYF
>TRBV18|TRBJ2-1|TRBD1|.
TGTGCCAGCTCACCACTGTGGACAGGGGTGTTGAATGAGCAGTTCTTC
CASSPLWTGVLNEQFF
>TRBV20-1|TRBJ1-6|TRBD1|few
TGCAGTGCCGTGGGGGGACAGTCTAATTCACCCCTCCACTTT
CSAVGGQSNSPLHF
>TRBV5-1|TRBJ2-7|.|few
TGCGCCAGCAGCTTGGGACAGAAGTACGAGCAGTACTTC
CASSLGQKYEQYF
>TRBV18|TRBJ2-7|.|few
TGTGCCAGCTCACCACCCCAGGTAACCTACGAGCAGTACTTC
CASSPPQVTYEQYF
>TRBV11-2|TRBJ1-6|.|few
TGTGCCAGCAGCCCCATAAGAGGGGAGTCACCCCTCCACTTT
CASSPIRGESPLHF
>TRBV11-2|TRBJ2-5|TRBD2|.
TGTGCCAGCAGCTTCGGGAGCGGGGCCTCGTGGGAGACCCAGTACTTC
CASSFGSGASWETQYF
>TRBV2|TRBJ2-1|TRBD2|.
TGTGCCAGCAGACGTCTTAGCGGGGGGGCGAGCAATGAGCAGTTCTTC
CASRRLSGGASNEQFF
>TRBV20-1|TRBJ2-7|.|.
TGCAGTGCTAGAGATAGGGATCCCTACGAGCAGTACTTC
CSARDRDPYEQYF
>TRBV3-1|TRBJ1-1|.|.
TGTGCCAGCAGCCCCCACGTATTTCCTAACAAGAACACTGAAGCTTTCTTT
CASSPHVFPNKNTEAFF
>TRBV10-3|TRBJ2-2|.|few
TGTGCCACTTCCCCGGGGACCGGGGAGCTGTTTTTT
CATSPGTGELFF
>TRBV29-1|TRBJ2-3|.|few
TGCAGCGTTCGTGGTGGCGGGAACACAGATACGCAGTATTTT
CSVRGGGNTDTQYF
>TRBV20-1|TRBJ2-3|TRBD1|.
TGCAGTGCTTTCGGGACAGTGGATTTAGATACGCAGTATTTT
CSAFGTVDLDTQYF
>TRBV6-1|TRBJ2-1|TRBD2|.
TGTGCCAGCAGAGATCTAGCGGGAGTGACGGGATCCTACAATGAGCAGTTCTTC
CASRDLAGVTGSYNEQFF
>TRBV7-2|TRBJ2-1|TRBD2|few
TGTGCCAGCAGCTTGGTAGCGGGAGTGATCAATGAGCAGTTCTTC
CASSLVAGVINEQFF
>TRBV20-1|TRBJ2-5|TRBD2|.
TGCAGTGCTCCTAGCGGGGGCCAAGAGACCCAGTACTTC
CSAPSGGQETQYF
>TRBV12-3/TRBV12-4|TRBJ2-1|TRBD1|few
TGTGCCAGTGCTCAGCAGGGGGCAAATTACAATGAGCAGTTCTTC
CASAQQGANYNEQFF
>TRBV12-3/TRBV12-4|TRBJ2-5|TRBD1|few
TGTGCCAGCAGTTTAACGTTGACAGGGGAAAGGGAGACCCAGTACTTC
CASSLTLTGERETQYF
>TRBV20-1|TRBJ2-1|TRBD1|.
TGCAGTGCTGCAGACAGGGCCGAACCTGGCAATGAGCAGTTCTTC
CSAADRAEPGNEQFF
>TRBV29-1|TRBJ2-1|.|.
TGCAGCGTTGCCCAAACAATTCTCCTTAATGAGCAGTTCTTC
CSVAQTILLNEQFF
>TRBV15|TRBJ1-1|.|few
TGTGCCACCAGCGTACTCGATAACGGGGGCACTGAAGCTTTCTTT
CATSVLDNGGTEAFF
>TRBV5-1|TRBJ2-2|.|.
TGCGCCAGCAGCTTGGCTTCGTGGACAGAGGACACCGGGGAGCTGTTTTTT
CASSLASWTEDTGELFF
>TRBV7-2|TRBJ2-2|.|.
TGTGCCAGCAGCTTCGGAGTCCACACCGGGGAGCTGTTTTTT
CASSFGVHTGELFF
>TRBV7-9|TRBJ2-7|TRBD2|.
TGTGCCAGCAGCCTGCCGGCAGCGGGAACATACGAGCAGTACTTC
CASSLPAAGTYEQYF
>TRBV20-1|TRBJ2-1|.|.
TGCAGTGCCCGCCCCGGGACCAAGGAGCAGTTCTTC
CSARPGTKEQFF
>TRBV19|TRBJ2-5|TRBD2|.
TGTGCCAGTAGTTTTCTAGCGGGAGGAATAGAGACCCAGTACTTC
CASSFLAGGIETQYF
>TRBV27|TRBJ2-5|.|.
TGTGCCAGCAGTGGGGTCGGGGCGGGGGAGACCCAGTACTTC
CASSGVGAGETQYF
>TRBV5-1|TRBJ2-1|.|.
TGCGCCAGCAGCGGGTTCAACAGGGACAATGAGCAGTTCTTC
CASSGFNRDNEQFF
>TRBV3-1|TRBJ1-2|TRBD1|few
TGTGCCAGCAGCTACAGGGGAGGCGATGGCTACACCTTC
CASSYRGGDGYTF
>TRBV6-1|TRBJ2-3|TRBD2|few
TGTGCCAGCAGTGAAGCGGCGCGGGGGATAGCAGATACGCAGTATTTT
CASSEAARGIADTQYF
>TRBV11-2|TRBJ2-3|.|.
TGTGCCAGCAGCTTAGGACTAGGGCCTTGGGATACGCAGTATTTT
CASSLGLGPWDTQYF
>TRBV7-2|TRBJ2-3|.|many
TGTGCCAGCAGCTTAGTACTGGGAGATACGCAGTATTTT
CASSLVLGDTQYF
>TRBV7-6|TRBJ2-6|.|.
TGTGCCAGCAGCACATCAACAGGGACGCCCTCTGGGGCCAACGTCCTGACTTTC
CASSTSTGTPSGANVLTF
>TRBV2|TRBJ1-2|.|few
TGTGCCAGCAGTGAGGGGGATTACTATGGCTACACCTTC
CASSEGDYYGYTF
>TRBV2|TRBJ1-6|.|few
TGTGCCAGCAACATACAGGGAGACGTGTCACCCCTCCACTTT
CASNIQGDVSPLHF
>TRBV5-8|TRBJ1-3|.|.
TGTGCCAGCAGCTCCAGACTCCAGATGTCTGGAAACACCATATATTTT
CASSSRLQMSGNTIYF
>TRBV4-2|TRBJ2-6|.|.
TGTGCCAGCAGCCAAGACCCGTCAGGGAGCTCTGGGGCCAACGTCCTGACTTTC
CASSQDPSGSSGANVLTF
>TRBV12-3/TRBV12-4|TRBJ2-5|TRBD2|.
TGTGCCAGCAGTCCCCGGACTAGCGGGAGGGCTGGGACCCAGTACTTC
CASSPRTSGRAGTQYF
>TRBV5-1|TRBJ2-1|.|.
TGCGCCAGCAGCCTACAGAGGGACTACAATGAGCAGTTCTTC
CASSLQRDYNEQFF
>TRBV2|TRBJ2-3|.|.
TGTGCCAGCAGGTTCGGTTCTAGCACAGATACGCAGTATTTT
CASRFGSSTDTQYF